Below, 26 T cell receptor beta chains from the same sample are listed, as sequenced in a study of chemoradiotherapy in HPV16-positive cancers. Clones were read by immunoSEQ multiplex PCR, and TCRdb kept only the in-frame ones, dropping some. The sample has about 39,000 clones, more than 65% seen once. Sequencing used blood, obtained from a patient who underwent chemoradiotherapy. These receptor sequences come from a human donor with HPV-associated anogenital cancer.

This sequence joins TRBV6-5 and TRBJ2-7; 9 bases fit TRBD1. V was clipped by 5 bases and J by 7 bases; unmatched bases: 12. Germline loops: CDR1 MNHEY, CDR2 SVGAGI. This CDR3 is built from 15 residues. CDR3 in amino acids: CASSQTGGLGGEQYF. In DNA form, the CDR3 reads TGTGCCAGCAGTCAAACAGGGGGCTTGGGGGGGGAGCAGTACTTC.

The chain carries TRBV9 and TRBJ2-1, with 10 bases aligning to TRBD2. The CDR3 covers 17 residues. V shed 4 bases, J shed 12 bases, and the junction held 19 bases outside the gene matches. Per the germline V gene, CDR1 is SGDLS and CDR2 is YYNGEE. CDR3 DNA sequence: TGTGCCAGCAGCCCCGAATTGACTAGCGGGCCGAGGAGGGGGCAGTTCTTC. Amino acid sequence: CASSPELTSGPRRGQFF.

This chain's CDR3 is CASSQGLSFMNTEAFF. CDR3 sequence (DNA): TGCGCCAGCAGCCAAGGTTTAAGCTTCATGAACACTGAAGCTTTCTTT. This sequence joins TRBV4-1 and TRBJ1-1; D ambiguous. This CDR3 spans 16 amino acids. Deletions cut 1 base from V and 0 bases from J, with 12 bases between. The V gene's germline CDR1 is MGHRA and CDR2 YSYEKL.

This chain connects TRBV11-2 to TRBJ2-6; D remains ambiguous. The V end was cut by 3 bases, the J end by 0 bases, with 9 bases between. This CDR3 spans 16 amino acids. Per the germline V gene, CDR1 is SGHAT and CDR2 is FQNNGV. For the CDR3, the DNA is TGTGCCAGCAGCTTTATTCGCCTCTCTGGGGCCAACGTCCTGACTTTC. Translated, it gives CASSFIRLSGANVLTF.

V usage is TRBV13 and J usage is TRBJ2-4, with 9 bases identical to TRBD1. The CDR3 length is 14 residues. Unmatched junction bases numbered 9, after V lost 5 bases and J lost 10 bases. The germline gives CDR1 PRHDT, CDR2 FYEKMQ (reference sequence). Written as DNA, the CDR3 is TGTGCCAGCAGCCTAGAGGGACAGGGACCGATTCAGTACTTC. Translating gives CASSLEGQGPIQYF.

The J gene is TRBJ2-7, the V gene TRBV7-2; 8 bases fit TRBD2. Germline-derived CDR1 and CDR2 are SGHTA and FQGNSA. The CDR3 consists of 16 residues. J gave up 3 bases and V 2 bases, and 9 bases lay outside the gene matches. CDR3 sequence: CASSLFSAGGNYEQYF. CDR3 nucleotides: TGTGCCAGCAGCTTATTTTCGGCGGGGGGCAACTACGAGCAGTACTTC. Full variable domain (rest looked up from reference TRBV7-2 and TRBJ2-7): GAGVSQSPSNKVTEKGKDVELRCDPISGHTALYWYRQSLGQGLEFLIYFQGNSAPDKSGLPSDRFSAERTGGSVSTLTIQRTQQEDSAVYLCASSLFSAGGNYEQYFGPGTRLTVT.

This chain links TRBV10-3 with TRBJ2-2; D possibly corresponds to TRBD1 (6 bases). Trimming shortened V by 3 bases and J by 1 base, and 9 bases separated the two germline ends. The CDR3 covers 15 residues. Germline CDR1 reads ENHRY; CDR2 reads SYGVKD. CDR3 loop: CAISDRQENTGELFF. CDR3 bases: TGTGCCATCAGTGACCGACAGGAGAACACCGGGGAGCTGTTTTTT.

The J gene is TRBJ2-5, the V gene TRBV6-6; 11 bases fit TRBD1. The germline V gene has CDR1 MNHNY and CDR2 SVGAGI (reference sequence). The CDR3 is 12 amino acids. With V trimmed by 9 bases and J by 7 bases, 4 bases remained unmatched. In DNA, the CDR3 is TGTGCCAGTGGACAGGGGGCGGGGACCCAGTACTTC. It translates to CASGQGAGTQYF.

The chain uses TRBV7-9 and TRBJ1-5; D ambiguous. The germline gives CDR1 SEHNR, CDR2 FQNEAQ (reference sequence). Trimming stripped 5 bases from V and 0 bases from J, with 11 bases between. CDR3 length: 15 residues. In DNA, the CDR3 is TGTGCCAGCAGCGATAGCCGGTATAGCAATCAGCCCCAGCATTTT. Translation: CASSDSRYSNQPQHF.

This chain uses TRBV30 with TRBJ2-4, with D perhaps matching TRBD1 (6 bases). With 2 bases removed from V and 7 bases from J, the gap between germline ends came to 15 bases. Per germline, CDR1 GTSNPN and CDR2 SVGIG (reference sequence). The CDR3 sequence is 14 residues long. The CDR3 coding sequence is TGTGCCTGGAGTCCCTGGACAGAGGGGAACATTCAGTACTTC. Protein product: CAWSPWTEGNIQYF. The whole variable domain, filled in from reference TRBV30 and TRBJ2-4, reads SQTIHQWPATLVQPVGSPLSLECTVEGTSNPNLYWYRQAAGRGLQLLFYSVGIGQISSEVPQNLSASRPQDRQFILSSKKLLLSDSGFYLCAWSPWTEGNIQYFGAGTRLSVL.

The V call is TRBV18, the J call TRBJ2-5; TRBD2 matches 9 bases. The CDR3 contains 16 residues. Germline CDR1 is KGHSH and CDR2 is LQKENI. V lost 1 base and J lost 3; bases outside the gene matches: 6. The CDR3 region has the DNA TGTGCCAGCTCACCACAAGCGGGGGGCAGAAAAGAGACCCAGTACTTC. Encoded protein: CASSPQAGGRKETQYF.

The table lists this clone with a few counts. Written as DNA, the CDR3 is TGTGCCAGCAGCTCCTCGGGGGGCTCGGATCCTGAAGCTTTCTTT. This gives the protein CASSSSGGSDPEAFF. The chain has TRBV7-9 and TRBJ1-1, with D maybe TRBD1 (6 bases). Germline V gene lookup returns CDR1 SEHNR and CDR2 FQNEAQ (reference sequence). V lost 4 bases and J 6 bases, leaving 18 bases between the germline ends. This CDR3 is 15 amino acids long. The complete variable domain, with remaining parts taken from reference TRBV7-9 and TRBJ1-1, reads DTGVSQNPRHKITKRGQNVTFRCDPISEHNRLYWYRQTLGQGPEFLTYFQNEAQLEKSRLLSDRFSAERPKGSFSTLEIQRTEQGDSAMYLCASSSSGGSDPEAFFGQGTRLTVV.

The V call is TRBV9, the J call TRBJ1-6, with no clear D. The CDR3 has 16 residues. CDR1 is SGDLS and CDR2 is YYNGEE in the germline V gene. V lost 1 base, J lost 4 bases, and 12 bases lay in between. The CDR3 DNA is TGTGCCAGCAGCGTATCCGGTGAGTTGTATAATTCACCCCTCCACTTT. Translation gives CASSVSGELYNSPLHF.

The genes are TRBV6-1 and TRBJ1-5, with 7 bases aligning to TRBD1. This CDR3 region has 14 residues. The germline V gene has CDR1 MNHNS and CDR2 SASEGT. Trimming at V came to 7 bases and at J to 6 bases, leaving 9 bases not matched to a gene. The CDR3 region is CASIPTGRFQPQHF. The CDR3 DNA sequence: TGTGCCAGCATTCCGACAGGGAGGTTTCAGCCCCAGCATTTT.

This chain joins TRBV19 and TRBJ1-3; no reliable D call. The ends were cut back, 5 bases at V and 1 base at J, with 6 bases in the middle. Germline loops: CDR1 LNHDA, CDR2 SQIVND (reference sequence). The CDR3 consists of 13 residues. The CDR3 nucleotides are TGTGCCAGTAGTGAAGCTTCTGGAAACACCATATATTTT. It is translated as CASSEASGNTIYF.

V gene TRBV19 combines with J gene TRBJ2-1; tentatively, D is TRBD1 (5 bases). The length of the CDR3 is 16 residues. Germline V gene sequence: CDR1 LNHDA, CDR2 SQIVND (reference sequence). The V and J ends lost 7 bases and 0 bases respectively, with 16 bases between them. The CDR3 here is CASTPRAGNSYNEQFF. The CDR3 DNA reads TGTGCCAGTACCCCCAGGGCAGGGAACTCCTACAATGAGCAGTTCTTC. Variable domain in full (rest from reference TRBV19 and TRBJ2-1): DGGITQSPKYLFRKEGQNVTLSCEQNLNHDAMYWYRQDPGQGLRLIYYSQIVNDFQKGDIAEGYSVSREKKESFPLTVTSAQKNPTAFYLCASTPRAGNSYNEQFFGPGTRLTVL.

The chain links TRBV5-5 to TRBJ2-7; 7 positions match TRBD1. The CDR3 runs 14 residues. The germline V gene has CDR1 SGHKS and CDR2 YYEKEE (reference sequence). V lost 0 bases, J lost 3 bases, and 3 bases stayed unmatched. The CDR3 DNA follows: TGTGCCAGCAGCTTGGGGCAGGGGGTCTACGAGCAGTACTTC. Residues: CASSLGQGVYEQYF.

Only a few counts were recorded for this clone. The genes are TRBV18 and TRBJ1-4; tentative D call: TRBD1 (5 bases). Between the trimmed V and J ends, which lost 1 base and 8 bases, there was a span of 11 bases. This CDR3 is built from 14 residues. Germline assignment: CDR1 KGHSH and CDR2 LQKENI. CDR3 DNA: TGTGCCAGCTCACCACGAGATCGGGGGGAAAAACTGTTTTTT. Encoded protein: CASSPRDRGEKLFF.

The rearrangement links TRBV18 to TRBJ2-1, with 9 positions matching TRBD2. Germline values: CDR1 KGHSH, CDR2 LQKENI. This CDR3 spans 15 amino acids. J gave up 12 bases and V 3 bases, and 12 bases lay outside the gene matches. The CDR3 loop is CASSPELAGPSGQFF. The CDR3 region has the DNA TGTGCCAGCTCACCCGAGCTAGCGGGGCCCTCCGGGCAGTTCTTC.

The V gene is TRBV9, the J gene TRBJ2-1; 12 bases match TRBD1. Germline V lookup: CDR1 SGDLS, CDR2 YYNGEE. CDR3 length equals 16 residues. J lost 8 bases, V lost 4 bases, and 10 bases had no gene match. The CDR3 nucleotides read TGTGCCAGCAGCTCATCCGGGACAGGGGGCGAATATGAGCAGTTCTTC. It yields the protein CASSSSGTGGEYEQFF.

V usage is TRBV6-5 and J usage is TRBJ2-3, with 10 nucleotides matching TRBD2. This CDR3 spans 13 amino acids. From germline, CDR1 is MNHEY and CDR2 SVGAGI. Losses at the gene ends were 7 bases for V and 5 bases for J; bases not matched to a gene: 3. The CDR3 is CASKAGGVDTQYF. CDR3 coding DNA: TGTGCCAGCAAAGCGGGGGGGGTAGATACGCAGTATTTT.

The V call is TRBV9, the J call TRBJ1-4, with D possibly being TRBD1 (6 bases). CDR3 size: 15 residues. Germline V CDR1 and CDR2: SGDLS, YYNGEE. Trimming removed 4 bases from V and 2 bases from J, with 12 bases in between. The CDR3: CASSQQGVTNEKLFF. As DNA, the CDR3 is TGTGCCAGCAGCCAACAGGGTGTTACTAATGAAAAACTGTTTTTT.

Written as DNA, the CDR3 is TGTGCCAGCAGTTTCTCTAGCGGGGGAACCGGGGAGCTGTTTTTT. This codes for CASSFSSGGTGELFF. The genes are TRBV7-3 and TRBJ2-2, with 10 bases that match TRBD2. The junction had 6 bases not matched to a gene; V was cut back by 6 bases and J by 5 bases. CDR3 size: 15 residues. Germline-derived CDR1 and CDR2 are SGHTA and FQGTGA. Full variable domain (missing parts from reference TRBV7-3 and TRBJ2-2): GAGVSQTPSNKVTEKGKYVELRCDPISGHTALYWYRQSLGQGPEFLIYFQGTGAADDSGLPNDRFFAVRPEGSVSTLKIQRTERGDSAVYLCASSFSSGGTGELFFGEGSRLTVL.

This clone was counted a few times. The V call is TRBV6-5, the J call TRBJ1-5; possible D gene TRBD1, 6 bases. CDR3 length: 13 residues. The V and J ends lost 6 bases and 4 bases respectively, with 10 bases between them. Germline-derived CDR1 and CDR2 are MNHEY and SVGAGI. The CDR3 nucleotides read TGTGCCAGCAGCCTTCAGGGGAATCAGCCCCAGCATTTT. This codes for CASSLQGNQPQHF.

The chain has TRBV11-2 and TRBJ2-5; D is possibly TRBD2 (6 bases). The germline V gene has CDR1 SGHAT and CDR2 FQNNGV. V was shortened by 2 bases and J by 1 base, with 8 bases between the two germline ends. This CDR3 spans 14 amino acids. The CDR3 here is CASSLLGGQETQYF. As DNA, the CDR3 is TGTGCCAGCAGCTTATTGGGGGGCCAAGAGACCCAGTACTTC.

This sequence joins TRBV11-2 and TRBJ2-2, with 10 bases aligning to TRBD1. V lost 5 bases and J lost 5; bases outside the gene matches: 5. Germline-derived CDR1 and CDR2 are SGHAT and FQNNGV. This CDR3 is 15 amino acids long. The CDR3: CASSPGQGITGELFF. DNA for the CDR3: TGTGCCAGCAGCCCGGGACAGGGGATAACCGGGGAGCTGTTTTTT.